The rows below give T cell receptor beta chains drawn from one sample of a study of T cell responses to AZD1222 COVID-19 vaccine. Assay used: immunoSEQ multiplex PCR; TCRdb lists only in-frame clones, some missing. The table has over 120,000 clones, 85% to 95% seen once. This specimen consisted of peripheral blood, obtained 28 days after the second AZD1222 dose. All receptors derive from an adult who received the AZD1222 COVID-19 vaccine. CDR3s include the opening cysteine and the closing phenylalanine or tryptophan. The D gene is left open where the match is weak. Not every row has a clone size; where given, it reads once, few, many or a size class.

>once|TRBV2|TRBJ2-7|.
CASRSGYSYEQYF
TGTGCCAGCAGATCGGGGTACTCCTACGAGCAGTACTTC
>.|TRBV28|TRBJ2-7|.
CASSISGVSYEQYF
TGTGCCAGCAGTATCAGCGGAGTCTCCTACGAGCAGTACTTC
>.|TRBV6-5|TRBJ1-5|.
CASRPGDRRNQPQHF
TGTGCCAGCCGGCCCGGGGACCGTCGCAATCAGCCCCAGCATTTT
>.|TRBV19|TRBJ1-6|.
CASRGSVESPLHF
TGTGCCAGTAGGGGCAGCGTGGAGTCACCCCTCCACTTT
>.|TRBV18|TRBJ1-1|TRBD1
CASSPPPGQGAMNTEAFF
TGTGCCAGCTCACCACCCCCGGGACAGGGGGCAATGAACACTGAAGCTTTCTTT
>.|TRBV20-1|TRBJ1-1|.
CSAKENTEAFF
TGCAGTGCTAAGGAGAACACTGAAGCTTTCTTT
>.|TRBV7-8|TRBJ1-5|.
CASSLDRHRPQHF
TGTGCCAGCAGCCTAGACAGACACAGGCCCCAGCATTTT
>.|TRBV6-4|TRBJ2-1|.
CASSASSQSHEQFF
TGTGCCAGCAGTGCGTCGTCACAGAGCCATGAGCAGTTCTTC
>once|TRBV4-1|TRBJ2-7|.
CASSQDGDEQYF
TGCGCCAGCAGCCAAGATGGGGACGAGCAGTACTTC
>.|TRBV30|TRBJ2-1|TRBD2
CAWSVLREADEQFF
TGTGCCTGGAGTGTTTTGCGGGAGGCCGATGAGCAGTTCTTC
>.|TRBV19|TRBJ1-2|.
CASSIFPNLNYGYTF
TGTGCCAGTAGTATTTTCCCAAACCTCAACTATGGCTACACCTTC